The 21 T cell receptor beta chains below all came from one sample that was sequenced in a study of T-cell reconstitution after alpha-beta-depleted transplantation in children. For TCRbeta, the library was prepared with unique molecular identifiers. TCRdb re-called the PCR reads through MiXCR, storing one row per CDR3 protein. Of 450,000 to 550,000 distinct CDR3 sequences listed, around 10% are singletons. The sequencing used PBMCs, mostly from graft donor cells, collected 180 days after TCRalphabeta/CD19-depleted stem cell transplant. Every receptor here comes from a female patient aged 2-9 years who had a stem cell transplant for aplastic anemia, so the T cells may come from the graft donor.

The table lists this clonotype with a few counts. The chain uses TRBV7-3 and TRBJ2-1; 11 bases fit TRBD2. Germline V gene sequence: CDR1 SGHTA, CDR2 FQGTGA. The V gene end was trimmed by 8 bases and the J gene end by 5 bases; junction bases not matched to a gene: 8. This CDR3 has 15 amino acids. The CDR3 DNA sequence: TGTGCCAGCGGAATAGCGGGAGGGGGGAACAATGAGCAGTTCTTC. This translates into CASGIAGGGNNEQFF.

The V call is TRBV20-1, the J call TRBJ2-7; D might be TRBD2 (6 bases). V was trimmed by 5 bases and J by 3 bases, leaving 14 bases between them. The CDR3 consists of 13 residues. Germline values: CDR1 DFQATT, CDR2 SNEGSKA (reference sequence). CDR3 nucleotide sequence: TGCAGTGCTCCGGGAGCCTCTAACTACGAGCAGTACTTC. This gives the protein CSAPGASNYEQYF.

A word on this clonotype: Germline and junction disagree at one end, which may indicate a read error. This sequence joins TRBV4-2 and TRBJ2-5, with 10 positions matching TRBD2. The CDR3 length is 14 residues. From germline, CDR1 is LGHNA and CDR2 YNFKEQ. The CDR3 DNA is TGTTCCAGCAGCCAGGGACTAGCGATGGAGACCCAGTACTTC. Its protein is CSSSQGLAMETQYF.

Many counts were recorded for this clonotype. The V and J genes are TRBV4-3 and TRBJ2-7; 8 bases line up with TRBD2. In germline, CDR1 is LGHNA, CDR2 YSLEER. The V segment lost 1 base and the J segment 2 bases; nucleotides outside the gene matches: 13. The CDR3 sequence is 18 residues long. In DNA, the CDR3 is TGCGCCAGCAGCCAAGTTCTACTAGCGGAGGCAATTCCCTACGAGCAGTACTTC. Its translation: CASSQVLLAEAIPYEQYF.

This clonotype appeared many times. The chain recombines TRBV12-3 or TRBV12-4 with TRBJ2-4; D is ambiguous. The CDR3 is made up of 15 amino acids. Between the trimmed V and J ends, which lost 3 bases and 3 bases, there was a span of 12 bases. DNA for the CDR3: TGTGCCAGCAGTTTCTGGAAAGGCGGCAAAAACATTCAGTACTTC. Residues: CASSFWKGGKNIQYF.

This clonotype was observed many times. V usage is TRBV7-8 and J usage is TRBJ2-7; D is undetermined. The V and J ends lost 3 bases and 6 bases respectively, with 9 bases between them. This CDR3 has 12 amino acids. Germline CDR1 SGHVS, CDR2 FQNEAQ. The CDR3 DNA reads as TGTGCCAGCAGCTTTTCGTGGGGCGAGCAGTACGTC. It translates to CASSFSWGEQYV.

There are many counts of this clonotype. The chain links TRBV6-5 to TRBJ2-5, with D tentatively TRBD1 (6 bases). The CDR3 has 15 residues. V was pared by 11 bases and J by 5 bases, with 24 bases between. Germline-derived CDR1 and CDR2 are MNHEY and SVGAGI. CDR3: CASTSTGRLRETQYF. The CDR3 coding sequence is TGTGCCTCCACTTCGACAGGAAGACTTAGGGAGACCCAGTACTTC.

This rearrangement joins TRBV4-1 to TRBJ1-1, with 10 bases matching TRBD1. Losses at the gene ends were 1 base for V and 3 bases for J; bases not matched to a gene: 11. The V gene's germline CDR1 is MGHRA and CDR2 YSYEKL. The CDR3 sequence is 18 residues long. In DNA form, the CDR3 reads TGCGCCAGCAGCCAAGGGGACAGGGGACATCGTTTGGACACTGAAGCTTTCTTT. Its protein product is CASSQGDRGHRLDTEAFF.

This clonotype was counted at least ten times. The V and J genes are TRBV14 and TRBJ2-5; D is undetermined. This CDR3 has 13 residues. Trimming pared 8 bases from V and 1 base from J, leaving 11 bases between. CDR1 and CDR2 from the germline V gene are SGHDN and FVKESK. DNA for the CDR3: TGTGCCAGCGCGCGAGTGCTCCAAGAGACCCAGTACTTC. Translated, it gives CASARVLQETQYF.

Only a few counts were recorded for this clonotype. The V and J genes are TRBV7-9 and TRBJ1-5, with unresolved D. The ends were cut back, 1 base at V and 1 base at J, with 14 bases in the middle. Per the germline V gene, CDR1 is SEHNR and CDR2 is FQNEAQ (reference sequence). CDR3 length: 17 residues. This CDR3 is CASSLGLVSGSNQPQHF. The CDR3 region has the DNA TGTGCCAGCAGCTTAGGGTTGGTCTCCGGCAGCAATCAGCCCCAGCATTTT. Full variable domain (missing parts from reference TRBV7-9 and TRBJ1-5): DTGVSQNPRHKITKRGQNVTFRCDPISEHNRLYWYRQTLGQGPEFLTYFQNEAQLEKSRLLSDRFSAERPKGSFSTLEIQRTEQGDSAMYLCASSLGLVSGSNQPQHFGDGTRLSIL.

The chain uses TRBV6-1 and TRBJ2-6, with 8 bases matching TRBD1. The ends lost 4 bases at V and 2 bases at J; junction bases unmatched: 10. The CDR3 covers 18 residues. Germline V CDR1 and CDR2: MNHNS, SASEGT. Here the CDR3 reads CASSALGTGRPGANVLTF. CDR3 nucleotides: TGTGCCAGCAGTGCTCTAGGGACAGGACGGCCTGGGGCCAACGTCCTGACTTTC.

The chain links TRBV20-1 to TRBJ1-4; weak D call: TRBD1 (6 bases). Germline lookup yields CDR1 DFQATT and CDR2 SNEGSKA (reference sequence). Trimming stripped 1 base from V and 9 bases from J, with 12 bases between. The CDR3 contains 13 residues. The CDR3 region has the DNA TGCAGTGCTAGAGCTGGGGGCGAGAAAAAACTGTTTTTT. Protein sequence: CSARAGGEKKLFF.

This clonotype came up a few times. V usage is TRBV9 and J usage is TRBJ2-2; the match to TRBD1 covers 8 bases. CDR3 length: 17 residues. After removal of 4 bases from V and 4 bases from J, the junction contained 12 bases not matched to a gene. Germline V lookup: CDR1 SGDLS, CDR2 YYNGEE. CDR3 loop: CASSPPLGTGFTGELFF. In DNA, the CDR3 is TGTGCCAGCAGCCCCCCCTTGGGGACAGGCTTCACCGGGGAGCTGTTTTTT.

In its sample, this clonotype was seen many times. The CDR3 is CASSSRTGGPDTQYF. CDR3 coding DNA: TGTGCCAGCAGCTCTCGGACAGGGGGCCCAGATACGCAGTATTTT. V usage is TRBV21-1 and J usage is TRBJ2-3; the table's D call, TRBD1, was not checked against the DNA. TRBV21-1 is recorded as a pseudogene. The CDR3 has 15 amino acids.

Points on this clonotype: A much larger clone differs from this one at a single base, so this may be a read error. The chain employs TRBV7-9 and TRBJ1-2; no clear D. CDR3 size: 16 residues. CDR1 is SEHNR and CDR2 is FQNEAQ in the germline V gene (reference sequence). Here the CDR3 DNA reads TGTGCCAGCAGCTTGAGGGTCAACCGGGAGGACTATGTCTACACCTTC. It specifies CASSLRVNREDYVYTF.

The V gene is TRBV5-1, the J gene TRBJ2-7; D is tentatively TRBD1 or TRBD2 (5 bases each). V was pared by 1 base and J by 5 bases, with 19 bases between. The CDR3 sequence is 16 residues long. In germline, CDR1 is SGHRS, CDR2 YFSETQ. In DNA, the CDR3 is TGCGCCAGCAGCTTGTTTCGGGGCTCGTCCCGCGACGAGCAGTACTTC. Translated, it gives CASSLFRGSSRDEQYF.

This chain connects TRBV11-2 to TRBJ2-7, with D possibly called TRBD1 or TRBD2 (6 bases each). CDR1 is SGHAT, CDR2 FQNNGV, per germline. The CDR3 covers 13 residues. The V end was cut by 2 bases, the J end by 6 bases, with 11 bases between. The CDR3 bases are TGTGCCAGCAGCTTAAGGAGGGGGTTCGAGCAGTACGTC. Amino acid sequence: CASSLRRGFEQYV.

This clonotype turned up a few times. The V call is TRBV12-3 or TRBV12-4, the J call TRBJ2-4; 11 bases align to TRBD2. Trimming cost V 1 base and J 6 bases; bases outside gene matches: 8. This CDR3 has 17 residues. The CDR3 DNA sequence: TGTGCCAGCAGTTTAGGGTTAGCGGGAGGGCCTGGAAACATTCAGTACTTC. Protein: CASSLGLAGGPGNIQYF.

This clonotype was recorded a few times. Here the CDR3 DNA reads TGCAGCGTTAAAAAGGCTTCGGCTAATGAAAAACTGTTTTTT. Its protein is CSVKKASANEKLFF. The chain employs TRBV29-1 and TRBJ1-4; D gene uncertain. The germline CDR1 and CDR2 sequences are SQVTM and ANQGSEA. The CDR3 runs 14 residues. V was trimmed by 5 bases and J by 3 bases, leaving 13 bases between them.

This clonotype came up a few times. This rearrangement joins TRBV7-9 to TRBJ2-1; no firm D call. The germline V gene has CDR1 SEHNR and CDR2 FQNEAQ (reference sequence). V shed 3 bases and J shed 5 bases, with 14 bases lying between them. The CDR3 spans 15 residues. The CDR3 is CASSFWLPPDNEQFF. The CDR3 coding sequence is TGTGCCAGCAGCTTTTGGCTCCCTCCCGACAATGAGCAGTTCTTC.

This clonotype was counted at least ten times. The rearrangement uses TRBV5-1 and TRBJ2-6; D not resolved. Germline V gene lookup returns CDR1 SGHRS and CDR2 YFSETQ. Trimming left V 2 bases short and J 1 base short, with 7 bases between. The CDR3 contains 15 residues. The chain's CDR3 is CASSFPGSGANVLTF. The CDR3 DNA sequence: TGCGCCAGCAGCTTTCCCGGGTCTGGGGCCAACGTCCTGACTTTC.